This T cell receptor (beta chain) originates from a study of post-analysis software for immune sequencing data. For the study at large: Recorded disease courses covered relapsing-remitting, secondary progressive and progressive-relapsing multiple sclerosis. Some patients had no subtype annotation.

This clonotype was observed a few times. Its antigen is not known. Germline CDR1 is MNHEY and CDR2 is SVGAGI. The CDR3 spans 13 residues. Trimming pared 6 bases from V and 5 bases from J, leaving 13 bases between. cDNA libraries of TCR beta carried unique molecular identifiers. TCRdb recomputed calls from the PCR reads with MiXCR, one row per CDR3 protein. The data hold over 150,000 distinct CDR3 sequences, with approximately 31% observed a single time. Study-wide results and caveats: Controls' normalized Chao1 diversity significantly exceeded that of multiple sclerosis patients. In patients, about five TRBV segments were more frequent than in controls, with TRBV5-6, TRBV5-1 and TRBV20-1 among them.

Input material: blood. This chain joins TRBV6-5 and TRBJ2-5, with D possibly matching TRBD2 (5 bases). The source is a girl aged 5-17 years with multiple sclerosis. The chain's CDR3 is CASSPPGSETQYF. CDR3 DNA: TGTGCCAGCAGCCCCCCGGGGTCGGAGACCCAGTACTTC.